This TCR beta chain was observed in a study of a mutant IDH1 vaccine in newly diagnosed glioma. At the level of the study: Radiotherapy alone preceded vaccination by 4-6 weeks; alternatively, vaccination started with temozolomide cycles. A roughly 60% male, 37.5% female split and a mean age of about 40 years characterized treated patients.

The germline V gene has CDR1 SGDLS and CDR2 YYNGEE. V dropped 3 bases and J dropped 5 bases, with 11 bases sitting between them. This CDR3 spans 13 amino acids. Documented time point: week 47, end of study. Each dose delivered 300 ug of mutant IDH1 20-mer peptide subcutaneously with imiquimod. Details on this clone: What it recognizes is unknown.

TCRdb's table, derived via immunoSEQ multiplex PCR, lists solely in-frame clones and lacks some. Of about 34,000 clones listed, about 83% are singletons. Sequencing was performed on PBMCs, taken from a glioma patient whose treatment included an IDH1 peptide vaccine. This receptor was obtained from a woman aged 25 to 39 with glioma. J is TRBJ1-2 and V is TRBV9; D ambiguous. The CDR3 sequence: CASSAEGGYGYTF. The CDR3 DNA reads TGTGCCAGCAGCGCCGAGGGAGGATATGGCTACACCTTC.